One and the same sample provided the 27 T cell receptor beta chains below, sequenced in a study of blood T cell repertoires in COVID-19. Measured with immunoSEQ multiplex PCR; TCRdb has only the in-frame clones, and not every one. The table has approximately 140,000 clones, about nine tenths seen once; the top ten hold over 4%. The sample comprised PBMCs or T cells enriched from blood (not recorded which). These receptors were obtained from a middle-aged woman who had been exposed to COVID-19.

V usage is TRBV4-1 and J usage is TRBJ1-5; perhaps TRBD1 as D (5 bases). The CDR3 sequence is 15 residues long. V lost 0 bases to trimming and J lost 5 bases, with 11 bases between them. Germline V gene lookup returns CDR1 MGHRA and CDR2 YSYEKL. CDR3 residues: CASSQDHQGHQPQHF. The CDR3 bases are TGCGCCAGCAGCCAAGATCACCAGGGCCATCAGCCCCAGCATTTT.

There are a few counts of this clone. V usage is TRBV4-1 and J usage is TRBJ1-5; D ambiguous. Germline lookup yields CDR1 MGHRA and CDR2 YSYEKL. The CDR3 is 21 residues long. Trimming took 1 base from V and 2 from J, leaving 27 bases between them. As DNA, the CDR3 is TGCGCCAGCAGCCAAGCCCTGTCGGGAGGGAACCTTAGGTTTGGCAATCAGCCCCAGCATTTT. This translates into CASSQALSGGNLRFGNQPQHF.

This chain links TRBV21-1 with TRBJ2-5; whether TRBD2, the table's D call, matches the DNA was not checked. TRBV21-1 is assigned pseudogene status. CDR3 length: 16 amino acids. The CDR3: CASSTHFGLAGETQYF. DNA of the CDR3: TGTGCCAGCAGCACCCACTTTGGACTAGCGGGGGAGACCCAGTACTTC.

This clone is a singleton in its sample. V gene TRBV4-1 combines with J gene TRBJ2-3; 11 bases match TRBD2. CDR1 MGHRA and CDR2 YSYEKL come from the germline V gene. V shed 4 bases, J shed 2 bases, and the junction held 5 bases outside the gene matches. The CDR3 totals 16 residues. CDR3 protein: CASSRLAGLATDTQYF. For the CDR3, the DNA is TGCGCCAGCAGCCGACTAGCGGGACTCGCCACAGATACGCAGTATTTT.

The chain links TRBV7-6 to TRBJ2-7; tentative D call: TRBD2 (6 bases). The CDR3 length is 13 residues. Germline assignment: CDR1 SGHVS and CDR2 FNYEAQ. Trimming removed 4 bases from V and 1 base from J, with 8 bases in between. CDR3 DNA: TGTGCCAGCAGCTCCGGGACTTCCTACGAGCAGTACTTC. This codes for CASSSGTSYEQYF.

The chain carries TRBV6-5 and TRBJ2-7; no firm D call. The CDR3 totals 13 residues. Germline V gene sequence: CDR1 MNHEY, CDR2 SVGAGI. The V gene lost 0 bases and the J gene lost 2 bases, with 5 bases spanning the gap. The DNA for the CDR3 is TGTGCCAGCAGTTACTCCAGGACCTACGAGCAGTACTTC. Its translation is CASSYSRTYEQYF.

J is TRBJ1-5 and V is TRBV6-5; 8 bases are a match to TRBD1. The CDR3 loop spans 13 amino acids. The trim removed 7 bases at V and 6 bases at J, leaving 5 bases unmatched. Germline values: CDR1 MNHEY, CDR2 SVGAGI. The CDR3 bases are TGTGCCAGCACCTGGACAGGGAGTCAGCCCCAGCATTTT. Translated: CASTWTGSQPQHF.

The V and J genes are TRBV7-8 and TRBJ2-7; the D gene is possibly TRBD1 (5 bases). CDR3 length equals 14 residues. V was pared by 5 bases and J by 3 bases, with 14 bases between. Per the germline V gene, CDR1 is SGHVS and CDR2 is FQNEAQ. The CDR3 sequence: CASSLGQQLYEQYF. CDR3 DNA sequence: TGTGCCAGCAGCCTGGGGCAGCAGCTCTACGAGCAGTACTTC.

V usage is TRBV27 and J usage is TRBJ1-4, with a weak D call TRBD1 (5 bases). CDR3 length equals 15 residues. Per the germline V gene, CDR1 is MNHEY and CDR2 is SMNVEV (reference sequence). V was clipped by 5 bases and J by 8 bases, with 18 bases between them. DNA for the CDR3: TGTGCCAGCAGTCCTCACCAGGGAGGGGTGGAAAAACTGTTTTTT. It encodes CASSPHQGGVEKLFF.

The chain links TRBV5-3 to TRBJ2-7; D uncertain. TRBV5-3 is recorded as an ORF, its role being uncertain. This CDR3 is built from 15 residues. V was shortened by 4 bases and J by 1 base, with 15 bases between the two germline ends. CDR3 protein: CARSHLPLGSYEQYF. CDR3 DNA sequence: TGTGCCAGAAGCCACCTCCCCCTCGGGTCCTACGAGCAGTACTTC.

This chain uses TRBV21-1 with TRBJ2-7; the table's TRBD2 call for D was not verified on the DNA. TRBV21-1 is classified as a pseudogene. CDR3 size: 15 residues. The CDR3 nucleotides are TGTGCCAGCAGCAAATTTTTTGCGAAGCCCTACGAGCAGTACTTC. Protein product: CASSKFFAKPYEQYF.

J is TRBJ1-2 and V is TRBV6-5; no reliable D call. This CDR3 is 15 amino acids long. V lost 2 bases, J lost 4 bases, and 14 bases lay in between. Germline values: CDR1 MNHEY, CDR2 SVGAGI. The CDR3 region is CASSYPTGLGYGYTF. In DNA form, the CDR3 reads TGTGCCAGCAGTTACCCAACGGGTCTCGGCTATGGCTACACCTTC.

CDR3 amino acids: CAIKAGGSGNSPLHF. The CDR3 DNA sequence: TGTGCCATCAAAGCGGGCGGTTCGGGGAATTCACCCCTCCACTTT. The V gene is TRBV10-3, the J gene TRBJ1-6; D uncertain. The V end lost 7 bases, the J end lost 7 bases, and 17 bases lay between the germline ends. CDR3 size: 15 residues. From germline, CDR1 is ENHRY and CDR2 SYGVKD.

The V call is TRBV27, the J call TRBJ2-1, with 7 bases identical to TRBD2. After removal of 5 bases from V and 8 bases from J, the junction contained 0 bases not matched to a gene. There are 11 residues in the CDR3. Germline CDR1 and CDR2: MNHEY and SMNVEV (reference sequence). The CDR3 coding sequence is TGTGCCAGCAGTGCGGGGGATGAGCAGTTCTTC. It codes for CASSAGDEQFF.

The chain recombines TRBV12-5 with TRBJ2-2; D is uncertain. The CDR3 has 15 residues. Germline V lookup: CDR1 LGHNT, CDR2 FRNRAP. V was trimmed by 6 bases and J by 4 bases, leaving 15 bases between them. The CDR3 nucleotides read TGTGCTAGTGGAACATATACATCGGGCACCGGGGAGCTGTTTTTT. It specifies CASGTYTSGTGELFF. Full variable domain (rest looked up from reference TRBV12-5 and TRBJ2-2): DARVTQTPRHKVTEMGQEVTMRCQPILGHNTVFWYRQTMMQGLELLAYFRNRAPLDDSGMPKDRFSAEMPDATLATLKIQPSEPRDSAVYFCASGTYTSGTGELFFGEGSRLTVL.

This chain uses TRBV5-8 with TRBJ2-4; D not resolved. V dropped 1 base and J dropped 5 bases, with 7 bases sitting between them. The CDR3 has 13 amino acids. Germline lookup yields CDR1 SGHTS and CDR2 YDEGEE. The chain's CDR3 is CASSLWQENIQYF. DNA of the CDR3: TGTGCCAGCAGCTTGTGGCAGGAAAACATTCAGTACTTC.

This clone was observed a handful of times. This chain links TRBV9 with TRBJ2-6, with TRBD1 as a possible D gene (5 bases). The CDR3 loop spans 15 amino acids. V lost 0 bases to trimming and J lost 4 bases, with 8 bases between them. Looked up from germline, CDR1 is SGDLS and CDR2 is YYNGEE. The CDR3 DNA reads TGTGCCAGCAGCGTAGTAGGGGCAGGGGCCAACGTCCTGACTTTC. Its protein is CASSVVGAGANVLTF.

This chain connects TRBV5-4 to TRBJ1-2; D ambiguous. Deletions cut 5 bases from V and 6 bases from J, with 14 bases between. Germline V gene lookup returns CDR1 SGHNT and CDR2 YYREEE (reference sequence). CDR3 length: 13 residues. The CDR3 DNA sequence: TGTGCCAGCAGTTCCGGCAGGCCAGATGGCTACACCTTC. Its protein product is CASSSGRPDGYTF. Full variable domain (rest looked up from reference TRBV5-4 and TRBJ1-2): ETGVTQSPTHLIKTRGQQVTLRCSSQSGHNTVSWYQQALGQGPQFIFQYYREEENGRGNFPPRFSGLQFPNYSSELNVNALELDDSALYLCASSSGRPDGYTFGSGTRLTVV.

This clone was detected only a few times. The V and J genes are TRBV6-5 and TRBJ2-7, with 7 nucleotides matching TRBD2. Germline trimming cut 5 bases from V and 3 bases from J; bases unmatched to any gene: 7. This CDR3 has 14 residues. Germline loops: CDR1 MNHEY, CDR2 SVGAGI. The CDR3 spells CASSRIGGNYEQYF. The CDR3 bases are TGTGCCAGCAGTCGCATCGGGGGGAACTACGAGCAGTACTTC.

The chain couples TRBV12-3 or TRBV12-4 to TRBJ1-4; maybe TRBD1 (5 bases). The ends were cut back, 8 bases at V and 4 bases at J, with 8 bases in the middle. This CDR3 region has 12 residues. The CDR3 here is CASGDSNEKLFF. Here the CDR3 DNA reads TGTGCCAGCGGCGACAGTAATGAAAAACTGTTTTTT.

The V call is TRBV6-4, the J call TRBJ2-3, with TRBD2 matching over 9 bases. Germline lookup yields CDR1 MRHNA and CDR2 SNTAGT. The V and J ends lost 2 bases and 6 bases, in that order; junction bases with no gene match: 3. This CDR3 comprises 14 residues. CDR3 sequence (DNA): TGTGCCAGCAGTGACCAGCGGGGGGCGGATACGCAGTATTTT. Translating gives CASSDQRGADTQYF.

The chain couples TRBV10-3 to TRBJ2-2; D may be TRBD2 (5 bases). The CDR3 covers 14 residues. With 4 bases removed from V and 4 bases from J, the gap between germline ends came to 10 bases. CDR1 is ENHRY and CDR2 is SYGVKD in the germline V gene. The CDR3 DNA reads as TGTGCCATCAGTGGAACTAGTTCCACCGGGGAGCTGTTTTTT. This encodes CAISGTSSTGELFF.

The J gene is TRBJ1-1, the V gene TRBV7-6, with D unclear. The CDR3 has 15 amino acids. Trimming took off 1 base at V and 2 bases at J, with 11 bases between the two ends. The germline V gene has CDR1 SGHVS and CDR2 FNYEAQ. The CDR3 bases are TGTGCCAGCAGCTTAGATCATTCTAAAAACACTGAAGCTTTCTTT. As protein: CASSLDHSKNTEAFF.

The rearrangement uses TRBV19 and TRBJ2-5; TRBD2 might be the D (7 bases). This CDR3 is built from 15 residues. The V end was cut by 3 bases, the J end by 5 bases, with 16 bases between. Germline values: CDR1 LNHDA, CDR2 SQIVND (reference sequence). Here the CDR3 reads CASSMWRGPGETQYF. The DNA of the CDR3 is TGTGCCAGTAGTATGTGGCGGGGGCCGGGGGAGACCCAGTACTTC.

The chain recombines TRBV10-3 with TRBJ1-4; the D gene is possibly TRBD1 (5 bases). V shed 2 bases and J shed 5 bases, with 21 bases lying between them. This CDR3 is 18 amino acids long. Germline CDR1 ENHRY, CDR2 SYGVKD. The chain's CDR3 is CAISEKMGGRTLNEKLFF. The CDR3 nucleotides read TGTGCCATCAGTGAGAAGATGGGGGGTCGGACCCTAAATGAAAAACTGTTTTTT.

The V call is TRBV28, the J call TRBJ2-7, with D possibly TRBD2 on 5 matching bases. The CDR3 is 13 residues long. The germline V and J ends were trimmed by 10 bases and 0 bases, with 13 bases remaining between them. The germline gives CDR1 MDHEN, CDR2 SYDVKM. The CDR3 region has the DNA TGTGCCACCACGGGGTCCTACTCCTACGAGCAGTACTTC. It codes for CATTGSYSYEQYF.

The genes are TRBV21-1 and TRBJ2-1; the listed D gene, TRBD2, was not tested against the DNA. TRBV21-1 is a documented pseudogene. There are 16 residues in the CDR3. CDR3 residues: CASSKVRAGGYNEQFF. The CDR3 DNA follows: TGTGCCAGCAGCAAAGTCCGCGCGGGGGGGTACAATGAGCAGTTCTTC.